A selection of T cell receptor beta chains follows, all from one sample in a study of OX40 agonist ivuxolimab in advanced cancers. Profiling relied on immunoSEQ multiplex PCR, and the TCRdb table lists in-frame clones only, not all of them. Among over 60,000 clones, over 90% were seen once, and the ten largest hold 15% to 18%. The sample in question was CD4+ or CD8+ T cells sorted from blood, obtained in a trial of the OX40 agonist ivuxolimab. These TCRs come from an adult with an advanced solid tumor such as melanoma, head and neck, liver or kidney cancer. CDR3s include the opening cysteine and the closing phenylalanine or tryptophan. A D gene is named only where the DNA matches it firmly.

TRBJ1-2	TRBV4-1	-	TGCGCCAGCAGCCTGTCTCAGGGAGGCGGATTGGGCTATGGCTACACCTTC	CASSLSQGGGLGYGYTF
TRBJ2-7	TRBV5-6	TRBD1	TGTGCCAGCACCCTAGGACAGGGCGACTACGAGCAGTACTTC	CASTLGQGDYEQYF
TRBJ1-4	TRBV4-1	-	TGCGCCAGCAGCCAAGTTTTTGGGGAGGGGGAAAAACTGTTTTTT	CASSQVFGEGEKLFF
TRBJ2-7	TRBV7-9	-	TGTGCCAGCAGCCATAGAACGAGGACCTACGAGCAGTACTTC	CASSHRTRTYEQYF
TRBJ2-3	TRBV7-2	TRBD2	TGTGCCAGCAGCTTAGTAGGAGCGGGGGAGACAGATACGCAGTATTTT	CASSLVGAGETDTQYF
TRBJ1-2	TRBV28	-	TGTGCCAGCAGAAGCGGGATTTACTATGGCTACACCTTC	CASRSGIYYGYTF
TRBJ2-7	TRBV27	TRBD1	TGTGCCAGCAGTCCCCAGGGGGCGCAGCACGAGCAGTACTTC	CASSPQGAQHEQYF
TRBJ2-1	TRBV7-8	TRBD2	TGTGCCAGCAGCTTAGGCGGGAGGGCCTTCTCCTACAATGAGCAGTTCTTC	CASSLGGRAFSYNEQFF
TRBJ2-1	TRBV2	TRBD2	TGTGCCAGCAGTGGACTAGCGGGAGGCTCCTACAATGAGCAGTTCTTC	CASSGLAGGSYNEQFF
TRBJ1-4	TRBV5-1	-	TGCGCCAGCAGCTTTGGTCTTAATGAAAAACTGTTTTTT	CASSFGLNEKLFF
TRBJ1-4	TRBV9	-	TGTGCCAGCAGCGTAGTGGGTGCAACTAATGAAAAACTGTTTTTT	CASSVVGATNEKLFF